One and the same sample provided the 14 T cell receptor beta chains below, sequenced in a study of blood T cells in healthy people across ages. The use of a sample-barcoded 5' primer and a J-beta primer mix characterized a second PCR of about 7 to 12 cycles. TCRdb reprocessed the 5' RACE reads via MiXCR and lists one record per CDR3 protein. In the table there are roughly 2 million distinct CDR3 sequences, 49% of which are singletons. Sequencing was performed on blood. Source of these receptors: a woman in her thirties or forties in good health.

This clonotype was counted once. The chain has TRBV28 and TRBJ2-3; 7 bases are a match to TRBD1. Germline V lookup: CDR1 MDHEN, CDR2 SYDVKM. Trimming removed 7 bases from V and 7 bases from J; junction bases left unmatched: 11. The CDR3 runs 14 residues. In DNA form, the CDR3 reads TGTGCCAGCACCCCACCCGGGACAGCAAATACGCAGTATTTT. Amino acid sequence: CASTPPGTANTQYF.

The sample holds a few counts of this clonotype. This chain connects TRBV6-6 to TRBJ2-4, with TRBD1 as a possible D gene (6 bases). The ends were cut back, 5 bases at V and 5 bases at J, with 16 bases in the middle. CDR3 length equals 15 residues. CDR1 and CDR2 (germline): MNHNY, SVGAGI (reference sequence). CDR3 nucleotides: TGTGCCAGCAGTGCGCGCGTACAGGGAGAAAACATTCAGTACTTC. Amino acid sequence: CASSARVQGENIQYF.

As to this clonotype: One end of the junction does not line up with germline, which may come from a read error. The V and J genes are TRBV10-3 and TRBJ2-3; weak D call: TRBD2 (7 bases). Germline CDR1 is ENHRY and CDR2 is SYGVKD. The CDR3 sequence is 15 residues long. The CDR3 spells CAISRGAGSTDRQYF. The CDR3, as DNA: TGTGCCATCAGTCGGGGGGCGGGAAGCACAGATAGGCAGTATTTT.

This chain joins TRBV7-2 and TRBJ1-1, with 7 bases lining up with TRBD1. This CDR3 comprises 17 residues. The trim removed 1 base at V and 4 bases at J, leaving 12 bases unmatched. Germline V gene data show CDR1 as SGHTA and CDR2 as FQGNSA. Written as DNA, the CDR3 is TGTGCCAGCAGCTTAGGGGCAGGGGGAACCTCGAGCACTGAAGCTTTCTTT. As protein: CASSLGAGGTSSTEAFF.

The genes are TRBV4-2 and TRBJ2-3, with TRBD1 matching 10 bases. The V gene's germline CDR1 is LGHNA and CDR2 YNFKEQ. With 4 bases clipped from V and 1 base from J, the junction kept 11 bases outside the gene matches. The CDR3 has 18 residues. The CDR3 reads CASSPYDRTGGGTDTQYF. CDR3 nucleotides: TGTGCCAGCAGCCCATACGACCGGACAGGGGGAGGCACAGATACGCAGTATTTT.

The chain is built from TRBV7-9 and TRBJ1-4, with D maybe TRBD1 (5 bases). This CDR3 has 14 amino acids. V gave up 5 bases and J gave up 8 bases, with 15 bases separating them. CDR1 and CDR2 (germline): SEHNR, FQNEAQ (reference sequence). The CDR3 protein is CASSGGGPLEKLFF. The CDR3 DNA follows: TGTGCCAGCAGCGGGGGGGGACCCCTGGAAAAACTGTTTTTT.

Concerning this clonotype itself: At one end the junction does not follow the germline gene, possibly because of a read error. The rearrangement joins TRBV20-1 to TRBJ1-4; unclear D gene. The germline CDR1 and CDR2 sequences are DFQATT and SNEGSKA (reference sequence). The CDR3 runs 15 residues. In nucleotides, the CDR3 is TGCAGTGCTATGGGCAGAAGTAGCTCTAACGAAAAACTGTTTTTT. It specifies CSAMGRSSSNEKLFF.

This clonotype was counted between two and nine times. The gene calls are TRBV3-1 and TRBJ2-3, with 12 nucleotides matching TRBD2. The CDR3 contains 15 residues. The V gene's germline CDR1 is LGHDT and CDR2 YNNKEL (reference sequence). The V and J ends lost 3 bases and 4 bases, in that order; junction bases with no gene match: 2. CDR3 loop: CASSHLAGGPDTQYF. In DNA form, the CDR3 reads TGTGCCAGCAGCCATCTAGCGGGGGGGCCAGATACGCAGTATTTT.

The chain links TRBV7-2 to TRBJ2-3, with TRBD2 matching over 9 bases. V shed 0 bases, J shed 5 bases, and the junction held 3 bases outside the gene matches. CDR1 SGHTA and CDR2 FQGNSA come from the germline V gene. The length of the CDR3 is 15 residues. CDR3 sequence reads: CASSLASGGRDTQYF. The CDR3 DNA reads as TGTGCCAGCAGCTTAGCTAGCGGGGGAAGAGATACGCAGTATTTT. Full variable domain (rest looked up from reference TRBV7-2 and TRBJ2-3): GAGVSQSPSNKVTEKGKDVELRCDPISGHTALYWYRQSLGQGLEFLIYFQGNSAPDKSGLPSDRFSAERTGGSVSTLTIQRTQQEDSAVYLCASSLASGGRDTQYFGPGTRLTVL.

CDR3 sequence reads: CASSDPGPGGNVLTF. The CDR3 region has the DNA TGTGCCAGCAGCGATCCGGGGCCGGGTGGCAACGTCCTGACTTTC. The V and J genes are TRBV2 and TRBJ2-6; D possibly uses TRBD1 or TRBD2 (5 bases each). This CDR3 region has 15 residues. The V gene's germline CDR1 is SNHLY and CDR2 FYNNEI. The V end lost 6 bases, the J end lost 9 bases, and 18 bases lay between the germline ends.

CDR3 in DNA: TGTGCCATCAAGGGGGACAGTAACGAGCAGTTCTTC. Protein: CAIKGDSNEQFF. The chain recombines TRBV10-3 with TRBJ2-1; 7 positions agree with TRBD1. V lost 7 bases and J lost 10; bases outside the gene matches: 7. The CDR3 length is 12 residues. From germline, CDR1 is ENHRY and CDR2 SYGVKD.

There are a few counts of this clonotype. V gene TRBV7-8 combines with J gene TRBJ2-5, with D perhaps matching TRBD1 (7 bases). Per the germline V gene, CDR1 is SGHVS and CDR2 is FQNEAQ. This CDR3 comprises 18 residues. Trimming left V 5 bases short and J 1 base short, with 23 bases between. CDR3 residues: CASSPTRGPGGIQETQYF. CDR3 nucleotides: TGTGCCAGCAGCCCAACGAGGGGACCAGGGGGGATCCAAGAGACCCAGTACTTC. The complete variable domain, with remaining parts taken from reference TRBV7-8 and TRBJ2-5, reads GAGVSQSPRYKVAKRGQDVALRCDPISGHVSLFWYQQALGQGPEFLTYFQNEAQLDKSGLPSDRFFAERPEGSVSTLKIQRTQQEDSAVYLCASSPTRGPGGIQETQYFGPGTRLLVL.

In its sample, this clonotype was seen once. This chain connects TRBV5-1 to TRBJ1-1, with D hard to call. The germline CDR1 and CDR2 sequences are SGHRS and YFSETQ. The CDR3 consists of 14 residues. V lost 0 bases and J lost 9, with 15 bases in between. The chain's CDR3 is CASSLAGPRNQAFF. The CDR3 region has the DNA TGCGCCAGCAGCTTGGCCGGACCAAGGAACCAAGCTTTCTTT.

The chain carries TRBV6-5 and TRBJ1-4; 9 positions match TRBD1. Germline V gives CDR1 MNHEY, CDR2 SVGAGI. V lost 6 bases to trimming and J lost 6 bases; unmatched junction nucleotides: 8. There are 15 residues in the CDR3. CDR3: CASRSPGTGHEKLFF. CDR3 in DNA: TGTGCCAGCAGGTCCCCCGGGACAGGGCATGAAAAACTGTTTTTT.